The TCR beta chain described here comes from a study of beta chain features in type 1 diabetes. The wider study: No age, gender or cell yield differences were seen between patients and healthy donors.

At least ten counts were recorded for this clone. The isolated RNA, all of it, was reverse transcribed, so expressed TCRB transcripts were what got sequenced. Clones were read by immunoSEQ multiplex PCR, and TCRdb kept only the in-frame ones, dropping some. Of about 240,000 clones listed, 25% to 35% are singletons. The clonotype was recovered from a man under 40 in good health. Sequenced material: central memory CD4+ T cells from blood.

The CDR3 sequence is CSVAEGGGNQPQHF. The CDR3 DNA sequence: TGCAGCGTTGCCGAGGGAGGAGGCAATCAGCCCCAGCATTTT. The rearrangement uses TRBV29-1 and TRBJ1-5; D is uncertain. The CDR3 loop spans 14 amino acids. V was shortened by 4 bases and J by 2 bases, with 12 bases between the two germline ends. Germline-derived CDR1 and CDR2 are SQVTM and ANQGSEA.